These 10 T cell receptor beta chains share one sample of origin, sequenced in a study of blood T cell repertoires in COVID-19. Profiled with immunoSEQ multiplex PCR; TCRdb holds only in-frame clones, not every one. The data contain about 250,000 clones, 85% of them singletons. The specimen sequenced was PBMCs or T cells enriched from blood (not recorded which). The receptors shown here come from a woman in her forties or fifties who had been exposed to COVID-19.

The chain joins TRBV5-4 to TRBJ2-1, with a possible D match to TRBD1 (6 bases). The CDR3 extends over 19 amino acids. Trimming cost V 3 bases and J 4 bases, with 26 bases left between them. Germline assignment: CDR1 SGHNT and CDR2 YYREEE (reference sequence). The CDR3 bases are TGTGCCAGCAGCTCTGACAGGTGGGAGCTCGCCCGGGAATACAATGAGCAGTTCTTC. Translating gives CASSSDRWELAREYNEQFF.

J is TRBJ1-4 and V is TRBV12-3 or TRBV12-4; no firm D call. The CDR3 spans 13 residues. Trimming left V 6 bases short and J 8 bases short, with 13 bases between. The CDR3 nucleotides are TGTGCCAGCAGCCCCCCACGGGTGGAAAAACTGTTTTTT. Amino acid sequence: CASSPPRVEKLFF.

As concerns this clone: Within the sample, other DNA sequences also encode this same CDR3. This sequence joins TRBV7-9 and TRBJ2-5, with D possibly being TRBD2 (6 bases). The CDR3 runs 14 residues. Germline-derived CDR1 and CDR2 are SEHNR and FQNEAQ (reference sequence). V lost 0 bases to trimming and J lost 2 bases, with 7 bases between them. The DNA for the CDR3 is TGTGCCAGCAGCTTAGCGGGGGGACAAGAGACCCAGTACTTC. This encodes CASSLAGGQETQYF.

J is TRBJ2-5 and V is TRBV6-5; tentative D call: TRBD2 (6 bases). V lost 10 bases, J lost 1 base, and 16 bases lay in between. The CDR3 loop spans 14 amino acids. Germline-derived CDR1 and CDR2 are MNHEY and SVGAGI. This CDR3 reads CATRRQGGQETQYF. CDR3 DNA: TGTGCCACCCGAAGGCAGGGAGGCCAAGAGACCCAGTACTTC.

This chain joins TRBV10-2 and TRBJ2-7; D may be TRBD2 (5 bases). The CDR3 runs to 14 residues. Germline lookup yields CDR1 WSHSY and CDR2 SAAADI. V was clipped by 5 bases and J by 3 bases, with 14 bases between them. CDR3 nucleotides: TGCGCCAGCAGTCCCCGAGGGCAAAACTACGAGCAGTACTTC. Its protein is CASSPRGQNYEQYF.

The rearrangement joins TRBV6-5 to TRBJ1-1, with D possibly being TRBD1 (6 bases). Trimming shortened V by 4 bases and J by 2 bases, and 11 bases separated the two germline ends. The length of the CDR3 is 14 residues. Germline V CDR1 and CDR2: MNHEY, SVGAGI. CDR3 sequence: CASSFGTLNTEAFF. The CDR3 nucleotides read TGTGCCAGCAGTTTCGGGACACTCAACACTGAAGCTTTCTTT.

A word on this clone: The sample contains more than one DNA sequence encoding this CDR3. This chain uses TRBV3-1 (or the pseudogene TRBV3-2) with TRBJ1-1, with D unclear. CDR1 is LGHDT, CDR2 YNNKEL, per germline (reference sequence). The CDR3 sequence is 12 residues long. Trimming left V 4 bases short and J 2 bases short, with 5 bases between. The CDR3 sequence is CASSRGNTEAFF. The CDR3 coding sequence is TGTGCCAGCAGCCGCGGTAACACTGAAGCTTTCTTT.

V and J are TRBV2 and TRBJ1-2; no definite D call. There are 14 residues in the CDR3. Looked up from germline, CDR1 is SNHLY and CDR2 is FYNNEI. Trimming removed 7 bases from V and 1 base from J, with 13 bases in between. This CDR3 reads CASNLQINNYGYTF. The CDR3 DNA follows: TGTGCCAGCAATTTACAGATTAATAACTATGGCTACACCTTC.

V usage is TRBV7-9 and J usage is TRBJ2-1; D is unresolved. The CDR3 runs to 11 residues. CDR1 is SEHNR and CDR2 is FQNEAQ in the germline V gene (reference sequence). V was cut by 2 bases and J by 10 bases, with 6 bases left in between. The CDR3 loop is CASSLTFEQFF. DNA for the CDR3: TGTGCCAGCAGCTTAACATTCGAGCAGTTCTTC.

The rearrangement uses TRBV5-5 and TRBJ1-1; D gene unclear. V lost 4 bases to trimming and J lost 2 bases, with 12 bases between them. The germline V gene has CDR1 SGHKS and CDR2 YYEKEE (reference sequence). The CDR3 covers 14 residues. The CDR3 nucleotides are TGTGCCAGCAGCCCTATGGACTATAACACTGAAGCTTTCTTT. Translated, it gives CASSPMDYNTEAFF.